The source of this T cell receptor (beta chain) is a study of cytomegalovirus exposure and HLA in healthy donors. With 60 Vbeta and 13 Jbeta primers, the PCR was carried out. The table came from immunoSEQ multiplex PCR; TCRdb's copy has only in-frame clones and leaves some out. Of 37,000 or so clones in the sample, approximately 80% are singletons; the top ten hold about 9.3%. Findings of the study overall: The authors listed 150 to 200 TCR beta chains as cytomegalovirus-associated. Earlier analysis looked at TCR beta V segments, and most were productive about 90% or about 30% of the time.

A note on this clone: What it recognizes is unknown.

The sequencing input was PBMCs. This sequence originates from a woman aged 40 to 49 in good health and CMV-seronegative.

The CDR3 reads CASSVDRGGPGELFF. The CDR3 bases are TGTGCCAGCAGCGTAGATCGGGGGGGGCCCGGGGAGCTGTTTTTT. The genes are TRBV9 and TRBJ2-2, with 8 bases matching TRBD2. The germline CDR1 and CDR2 sequences are SGDLS and YYNGEE. V lost 0 bases and J lost 6; bases outside the gene matches: 4. This CDR3 is built from 15 residues.